The subject of this entry is one T cell receptor beta chain. It has no known antigen specificity. Nothing much larger sits one base from this clone, and base qualities are not available. The sample is drawn from a study of blood T cell repertoires in COVID-19 (TCRdb year 2020). For context, the study as a whole: Samples covering the acute and convalescent phases of COVID-19 were provided by collaborators in the United States, Italy and Spain. A freely available public database, intended as a resource for researchers studying the immune response to SARS-CoV-2, is where the repertoires were released. The sample metadata nearly always contained a de-identified subject ID, COVID-19 status, age in years and sex. The dataset comprised deeply sampled blood TCRbeta repertoires from subjects exposed to, actively infected with, or recovered from COVID-19. Where HLA class I and class II types were available, the types were taken from metadata supplied by the sample provider, not from assay-based typing. Samples were obtained from the ongoing ImmuneRACE study (first 160 participants) and from 1,254 subjects provided by 6 global collaborators. The prospective study material was composed of cDNA or gDNA derived from T cells, B-cell-depleted T cells, or PBMCs. Study-wide conclusions, independent of this receptor: The amount of clinical and demographic metadata varied by source and participant and was provided uncurated.

Each collaborating institution followed its own protocols to collect whole blood in K2EDTA tubes. For TCRbeta analysis, collaborators shipped samples in one of three forms: frozen whole blood, isolated PBMCs, or DNA extracted from either of those sample types. TCRbeta CDR3 regions were amplified from genomic DNA using the immunoSEQ Assay, a bias-controlled multiplex PCR. The source study handled its data this way. Within the assay, amplification of reference gene primers was used to estimate how many nucleated cells each sample contained. To quantify the absolute abundance of each unique TCRbeta CDR3 rearrangement, sequence reads were collapsed and filtered. For each sample, productive Simpson clonality was calculated as the square root of Simpson's diversity index across productive rearrangements. TCRdb mirrors the immuneACCESS table, restricted to in-frame sequences. Some clones are absent from its copies; in checked studies, under half trace to an unresolved V gene, and the reason for the others is unknown. The DNA was the basis for D and trimming; V, J and clone size are from that table. Counted in this sample were under 170,000 clones; just over 85% of them appeared once. 2.5% to 4% of the sample is held by the ten biggest clonotypes.

The CDR3 starts with the cysteine, ends with the phenylalanine, and has 13 residues. Only CDR3 DNA is held: 39 bases, read in frame from base 1. V is cut back by 9 bases and J by 7 bases, with 10 bases in the junction unmatched. Looking up the germline V gene yields CDR1 MDHEN and CDR2 SYDVKM. The chain is made from TRBV28 and TRBJ1-2; the junction holds 8 bases that match TRBD1. This TCR was sampled from a man between 65 and 85 years old with acute or convalescent COVID-19. Input material: peripheral blood. The DNA sequence follows: TGTGCCAGTTCGACTCAGGGGGCGCTTGGCTACACCTTC. Its protein product is CASSTQGALGYTF.